These 8 T cell receptor beta chains were all obtained from the same sample, sequenced in a study of cytomegalovirus exposure and HLA in healthy donors. Primers included in the PCR were 60 Vbeta and 13 Jbeta primers. Produced via immunoSEQ multiplex PCR; TCRdb's table is partial and in-frame only. The sample yields more than 95,000 clones, approximately 76% seen once. The sequenced material came from PBMCs. The receptors derive from a woman younger than 30 in good health and CMV-seropositive.

This clone was seen only once. The V call is TRBV6-1, the J call TRBJ1-2, with 7 nucleotides matching TRBD1. The CDR3 length is 13 residues. Trimming removed 6 bases from V and 7 bases from J; junction bases left unmatched: 8. Per the germline V gene, CDR1 is MNHNS and CDR2 is SASEGT. For the CDR3, the DNA is TGTGCCAGCAGCGGTGACAGGGCAAGTGGCTACACCTTC. This translates into CASSGDRASGYTF.

V usage is TRBV30 and J usage is TRBJ1-5; 8 bases are shared with TRBD1. The CDR3 spans 14 residues. CDR1 GTSNPN and CDR2 SVGIG come from the germline V gene (reference sequence). Germline trimming cut 3 bases from V and 6 bases from J; bases unmatched to any gene: 7. The CDR3 nucleotides are TGTGCCTGGAGCCCTCAGGGGGCTGCTCAGCCCCAGCATTTT. As protein: CAWSPQGAAQPQHF.

The V call is TRBV6-6, the J call TRBJ2-7, with TRBD2 matching over 12 bases. The V and J ends lost 6 bases and 1 base, in that order; junction bases with no gene match: 7. This CDR3 has 16 amino acids. Germline values: CDR1 MNHNY, CDR2 SVGAGI (reference sequence). The CDR3 sequence is CASSQTGTSGSYEQYF. The DNA for the CDR3 is TGTGCCAGCAGCCAGACCGGGACTAGCGGGTCCTACGAGCAGTACTTC.

Many counts were recorded for this clone. V gene TRBV18 combines with J gene TRBJ1-5; D remains unclear. The V end lost 2 bases, the J end lost 3 bases, and 5 bases lay between the germline ends. Germline loops: CDR1 KGHSH, CDR2 LQKENI. The CDR3 covers 13 residues. The CDR3 reads CASSPENNQPQHF. Here the CDR3 DNA reads TGTGCCAGCTCACCAGAGAACAATCAGCCCCAGCATTTT.

Note on this clone: The conserved phenylalanine or tryptophan is not found at the CDR3 terminus, so this likely reflects a read error. The rearrangement links TRBV25-1 to TRBJ2-3; D perhaps matches TRBD1 (6 bases). CDR1 and CDR2 from the germline V gene are MGHDK and SYGVNS. There are 15 residues in the CDR3. V was trimmed by 4 bases and J by 0 bases, leaving 11 bases between them. CDR3 DNA sequence: TGTGCCAGCAGTGTGGCAGGGGAGAGCACAGATACGCAGTATGTT. This sequence encodes CASSVAGESTDTQYV.

This rearrangement joins TRBV28 to TRBJ1-5; D is perhaps TRBD1 (5 bases). V shed 7 bases and J shed 2 bases, with 21 bases lying between them. The CDR3 runs 17 residues. Germline CDR1 and CDR2: MDHEN and SYDVKM. This chain's CDR3 is CASNRAGPTLRNQPQHF. DNA for the CDR3: TGTGCCAGCAATCGTGCGGGGCCAACTCTTCGCAATCAGCCCCAGCATTTT.

The chain is built from TRBV27 and TRBJ1-1, with a tentative D call TRBD1 (6 bases). This CDR3 is 14 amino acids long. V was cut by 5 bases and J by 5 bases, with 15 bases left in between. Germline V lookup: CDR1 MNHEY, CDR2 SMNVEV (reference sequence). The CDR3 sequence is CASSPAGDGTEAFF. The CDR3 DNA reads as TGTGCCAGCAGTCCCGCAGGGGACGGAACTGAAGCTTTCTTT.

V usage is TRBV6-5 and J usage is TRBJ2-1; D possibly corresponds to TRBD2 (6 bases). Germline V lookup: CDR1 MNHEY, CDR2 SVGAGI. Trimming took 4 bases from V and 8 from J, leaving 12 bases between them. The CDR3 loop spans 13 amino acids. DNA for the CDR3: TGTGCCAGCAGTTCCTTAGCGGCCTATGAGCAGTTCTTC. It specifies CASSSLAAYEQFF.